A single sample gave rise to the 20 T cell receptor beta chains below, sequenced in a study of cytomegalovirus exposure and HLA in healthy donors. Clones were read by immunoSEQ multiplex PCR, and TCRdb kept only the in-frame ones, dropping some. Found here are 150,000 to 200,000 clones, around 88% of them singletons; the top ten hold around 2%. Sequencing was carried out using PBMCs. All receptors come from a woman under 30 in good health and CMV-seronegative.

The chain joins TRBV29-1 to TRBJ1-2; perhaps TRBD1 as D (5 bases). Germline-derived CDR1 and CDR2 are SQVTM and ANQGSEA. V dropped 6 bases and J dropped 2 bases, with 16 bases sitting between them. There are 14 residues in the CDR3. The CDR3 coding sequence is TGCAGCGTGATTGACAGCCACTTCAACTATGGCTACACCTTC. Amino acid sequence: CSVIDSHFNYGYTF.

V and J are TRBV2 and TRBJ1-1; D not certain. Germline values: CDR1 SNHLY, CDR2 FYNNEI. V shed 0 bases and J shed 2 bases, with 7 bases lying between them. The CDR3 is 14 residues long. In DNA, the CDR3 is TGTGCCAGCAGTGAAGCTTGGCAAAACACTGAAGCTTTCTTT. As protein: CASSEAWQNTEAFF.

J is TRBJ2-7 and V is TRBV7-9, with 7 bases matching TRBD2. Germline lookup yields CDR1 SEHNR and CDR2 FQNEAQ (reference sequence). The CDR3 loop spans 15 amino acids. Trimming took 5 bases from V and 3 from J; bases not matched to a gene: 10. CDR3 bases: TGTGCCAGCAGCCCAATTGGGGAGGGTAACTACGAGCAGTACTTC. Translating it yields CASSPIGEGNYEQYF.

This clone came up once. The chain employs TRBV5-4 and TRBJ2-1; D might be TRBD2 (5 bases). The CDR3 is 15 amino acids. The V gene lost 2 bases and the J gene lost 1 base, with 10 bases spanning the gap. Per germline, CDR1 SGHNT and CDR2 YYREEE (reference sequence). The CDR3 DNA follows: TGTGCCAGCAGCTTTATTCGGGGATCCTACAATGAGCAGTTCTTC. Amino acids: CASSFIRGSYNEQFF.

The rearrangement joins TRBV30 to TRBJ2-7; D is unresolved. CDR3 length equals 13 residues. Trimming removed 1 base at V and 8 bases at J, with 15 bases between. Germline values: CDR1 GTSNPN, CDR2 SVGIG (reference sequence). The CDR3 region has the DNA TGTGCCTGGAGTGGTGGAGCTCTCCCAAAGCAGTACTTC. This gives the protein CAWSGGALPKQYF.

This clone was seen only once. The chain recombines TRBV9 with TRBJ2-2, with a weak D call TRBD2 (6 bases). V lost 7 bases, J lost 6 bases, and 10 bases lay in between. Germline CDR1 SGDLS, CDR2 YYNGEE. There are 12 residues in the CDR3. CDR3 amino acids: CASRGWAGELFF. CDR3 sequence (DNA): TGTGCCAGCCGGGGGTGGGCCGGGGAGCTGTTTTTT.

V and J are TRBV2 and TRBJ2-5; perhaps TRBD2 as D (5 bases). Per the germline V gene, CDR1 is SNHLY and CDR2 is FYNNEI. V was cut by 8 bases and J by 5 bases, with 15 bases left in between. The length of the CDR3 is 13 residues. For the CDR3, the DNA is TGTGCCAGCGGGCTTTTACCGGGGGAGACCCAGTACTTC. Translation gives CASGLLPGETQYF.

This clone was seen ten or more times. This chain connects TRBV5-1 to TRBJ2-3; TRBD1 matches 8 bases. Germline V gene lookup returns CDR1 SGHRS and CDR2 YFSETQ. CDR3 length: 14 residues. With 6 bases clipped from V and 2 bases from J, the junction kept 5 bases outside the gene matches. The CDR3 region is CASTGQGSTDTQYF. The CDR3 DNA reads TGCGCCAGCACCGGACAGGGTTCCACAGATACGCAGTATTTT.

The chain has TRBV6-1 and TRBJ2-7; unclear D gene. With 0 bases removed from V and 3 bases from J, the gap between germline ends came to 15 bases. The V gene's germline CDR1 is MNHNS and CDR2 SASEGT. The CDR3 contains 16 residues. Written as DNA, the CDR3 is TGTGCCAGCAGTGAAGCAAGGCCGACACCTGTCTACGAGCAGTACTTC. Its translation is CASSEARPTPVYEQYF.

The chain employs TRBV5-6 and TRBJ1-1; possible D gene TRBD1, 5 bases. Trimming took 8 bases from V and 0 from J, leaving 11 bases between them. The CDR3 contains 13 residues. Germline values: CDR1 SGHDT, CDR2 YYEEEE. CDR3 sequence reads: CASHKGLNTEAFF. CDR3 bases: TGTGCCAGTCATAAGGGGTTGAACACTGAAGCTTTCTTT.

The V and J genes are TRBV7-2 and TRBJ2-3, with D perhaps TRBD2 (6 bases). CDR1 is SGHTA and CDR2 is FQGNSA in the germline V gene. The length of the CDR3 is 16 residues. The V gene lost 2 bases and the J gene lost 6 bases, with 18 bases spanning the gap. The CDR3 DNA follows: TGTGCCAGCAGCTTATTAATGGGACGGGAGACGGATACGCAGTATTTT. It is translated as CASSLLMGRETDTQYF. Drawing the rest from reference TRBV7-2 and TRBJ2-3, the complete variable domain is GAGVSQSPSNKVTEKGKDVELRCDPISGHTALYWYRQSLGQGLEFLIYFQGNSAPDKSGLPSDRFSAERTGGSVSTLTIQRTQQEDSAVYLCASSLLMGRETDTQYFGPGTRLTVL.

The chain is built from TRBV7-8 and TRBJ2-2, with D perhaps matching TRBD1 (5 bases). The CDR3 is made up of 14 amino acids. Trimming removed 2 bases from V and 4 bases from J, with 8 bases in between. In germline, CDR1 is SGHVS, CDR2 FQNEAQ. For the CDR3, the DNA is TGTGCCAGCAGCTTAAGGGGCGGCACCGGGGAGCTGTTTTTT. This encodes CASSLRGGTGELFF.

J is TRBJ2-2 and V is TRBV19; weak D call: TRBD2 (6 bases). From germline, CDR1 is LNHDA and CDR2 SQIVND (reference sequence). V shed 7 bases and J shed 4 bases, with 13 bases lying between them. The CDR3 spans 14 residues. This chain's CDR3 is CASNTGALTGELFF. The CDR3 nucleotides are TGTGCCAGTAACACGGGAGCGCTCACCGGGGAGCTGTTTTTT.

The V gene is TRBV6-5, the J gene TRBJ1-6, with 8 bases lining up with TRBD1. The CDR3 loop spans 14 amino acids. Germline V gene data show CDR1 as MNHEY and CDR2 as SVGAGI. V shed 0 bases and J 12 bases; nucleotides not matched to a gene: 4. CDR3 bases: TGTGCCAGCAGTTACTCGAAGACAGGGGTACCCCTCCACTTT. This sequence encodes CASSYSKTGVPLHF.

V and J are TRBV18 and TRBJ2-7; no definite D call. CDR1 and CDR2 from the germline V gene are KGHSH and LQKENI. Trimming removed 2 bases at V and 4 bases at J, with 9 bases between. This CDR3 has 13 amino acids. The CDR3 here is CASSPNQEYEQYF. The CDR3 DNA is TGTGCCAGCTCACCAAATCAGGAATACGAGCAGTACTTC.

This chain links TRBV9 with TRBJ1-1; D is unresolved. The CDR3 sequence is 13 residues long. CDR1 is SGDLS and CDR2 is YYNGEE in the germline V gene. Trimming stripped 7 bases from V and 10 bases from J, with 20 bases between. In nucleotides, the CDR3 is TGTGCCAGCGCCCGGGCCCTCGGAGGTTCAGCTTTCTTT. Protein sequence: CASARALGGSAFF.

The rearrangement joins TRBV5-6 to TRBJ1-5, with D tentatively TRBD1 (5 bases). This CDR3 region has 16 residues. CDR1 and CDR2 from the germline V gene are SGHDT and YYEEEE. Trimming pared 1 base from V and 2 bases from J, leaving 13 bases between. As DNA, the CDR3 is TGTGCCAGCAGCTTGCGGCAGGGAGGCCGCAATCAGCCCCAGCATTTT. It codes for CASSLRQGGRNQPQHF.

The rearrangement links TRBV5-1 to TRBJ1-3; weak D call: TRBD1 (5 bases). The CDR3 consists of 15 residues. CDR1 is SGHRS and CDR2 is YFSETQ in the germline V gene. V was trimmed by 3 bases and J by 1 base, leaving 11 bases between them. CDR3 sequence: CASSSSGGSGNTIYF. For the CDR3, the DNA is TGCGCCAGCAGCTCCTCGGGGGGTTCTGGAAACACCATATATTTT.

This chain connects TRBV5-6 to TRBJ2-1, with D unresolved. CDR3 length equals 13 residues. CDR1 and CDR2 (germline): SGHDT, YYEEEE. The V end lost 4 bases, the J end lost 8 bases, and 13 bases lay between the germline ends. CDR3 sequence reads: CASSLRLNHEQFF. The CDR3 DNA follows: TGTGCCAGCAGCCTCCGGTTAAATCATGAGCAGTTCTTC.

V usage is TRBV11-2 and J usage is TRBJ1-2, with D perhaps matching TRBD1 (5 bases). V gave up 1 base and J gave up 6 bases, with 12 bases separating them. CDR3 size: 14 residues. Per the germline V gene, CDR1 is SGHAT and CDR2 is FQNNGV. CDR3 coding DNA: TGTGCCAGCAGCTTAGCCGGGAGAGGGGATGGCTACACCTTC. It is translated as CASSLAGRGDGYTF.